A single sample gave rise to the 18 T cell receptor beta chains below, sequenced in a study of blood T cell repertoires in COVID-19. Assay: immunoSEQ multiplex PCR; the TCRdb copy retains only in-frame clones and omits some. This table has about 210,000 clones, about nine tenths appearing once. The sequenced sample consisted of peripheral blood. The source is a woman aged 40-49 years with acute or convalescent COVID-19.

This clone has only one observation. The gene calls are TRBV27 and TRBJ1-4, with TRBD1 identical over 7 bases. Germline assignment: CDR1 MNHEY and CDR2 SMNVEV (reference sequence). J gave up 8 bases and V 5 bases, and 8 bases lay outside the gene matches. The CDR3 contains 14 residues. DNA for the CDR3: TGTGCCAGCAGTCAGGACAGGAACACAGAAAAACTGTTTTTT. Translated, it gives CASSQDRNTEKLFF. The full variable domain, in which reference TRBV27 and TRBJ1-4 provide the parts outside the CDR3, is EAQVTQNPRYLITVTGKKLTVTCSQNMNHEYMSWYRQDPGLGLRQIYYSMNVEVTDKGDVPEGYKVSRKEKRNFPLILESPSPNQTSLYFCASSQDRNTEKLFFGSGTQLSVL.

The chain combines TRBV18 with TRBJ1-1; D ambiguous. The CDR3 has 13 residues. Trimming cost V 6 bases and J 1 base, with 9 bases left between them. Germline CDR1 and CDR2: KGHSH and LQKENI. CDR3 bases: TGTGCCAGCTCCCCAACGCGGAACACTGAAGCTTTCTTT. It encodes CASSPTRNTEAFF.

This clone was seen a few times. The chain couples TRBV6-1 to TRBJ1-2, with a possible D match to TRBD1 (6 bases). The CDR3 is 15 residues long. The V end lost 2 bases, the J end lost 6 bases, and 16 bases lay between the germline ends. Germline CDR1 MNHNS, CDR2 SASEGT. CDR3 loop: CASSELRGIGHGYTF. In DNA, the CDR3 is TGTGCCAGCAGTGAACTCAGGGGCATAGGGCATGGCTACACCTTC.

V usage is TRBV6-2 or TRBV6-3 and J usage is TRBJ2-7; D might be TRBD1 (5 bases). This CDR3 has 14 amino acids. Per the germline V gene, CDR1 is MNHEY and CDR2 is SVGEGT. V lost 3 bases and J lost 2, with 11 bases in between. CDR3 in DNA: TGTGCCAGCAGTTATCCGACAGCGACCTACGAGCAGTACGTC. It is translated as CASSYPTATYEQYV.

The V gene is TRBV29-1, the J gene TRBJ1-4; D uncertain. CDR1 and CDR2 (germline): SQVTM, ANQGSEA. The V end was cut by 1 base, the J end by 10 bases, with 19 bases between. This CDR3 has 15 residues. Here the CDR3 reads CSVEGGADWARKLFF. In DNA form, the CDR3 reads TGCAGCGTTGAAGGGGGTGCGGACTGGGCTAGAAAACTGTTTTTT.

Here the CDR3 DNA reads TGTGCCAGCAGGCCCTGGACAGGGGTTTACAATGAGCAGTTCTTC. It yields the protein CASRPWTGVYNEQFF. The V call is TRBV2, the J call TRBJ2-1, with 9 positions matching TRBD1. Germline trimming cut 6 bases from V and 4 bases from J; bases unmatched to any gene: 7. The CDR3 consists of 15 residues. Per germline, CDR1 SNHLY and CDR2 FYNNEI. The whole variable domain, remainder taken from reference TRBV2 and TRBJ2-1, is EPEVTQTPSHQVTQMGQEVILRCVPISNHLYFYWYRQILGQKVEFLVSFYNNEISEKSEIFDDQFSVERPDGSNFTLKIRSTKLEDSAMYFCASRPWTGVYNEQFFGPGTRLTVL.

The gene calls are TRBV9 and TRBJ1-4; 7 bases fit TRBD1. V dropped 8 bases and J dropped 3; count of bases not matched to a gene: 13. Germline values: CDR1 SGDLS, CDR2 YYNGEE. The CDR3 has 16 amino acids. The DNA for the CDR3 is TGTGCCAGAACCGGGACAGTGTCATCGGCTAATGAAAAACTGTTTTTT. It specifies CARTGTVSSANEKLFF.

V usage is TRBV25-1 and J usage is TRBJ2-7, with D perhaps matching TRBD1 (8 bases). Trimming pared 9 bases from V and 0 bases from J, leaving 15 bases between. This CDR3 has 14 amino acids. Germline V gene lookup returns CDR1 MGHDK and CDR2 SYGVNS. The CDR3 reads CASLQGGSSYEQYV. The CDR3 DNA reads TGTGCCAGTCTACAGGGGGGGAGCTCCTACGAGCAGTACGTC.

The V gene is TRBV11-2, the J gene TRBJ1-2, with 7 bases fitting TRBD1. The germline V gene encodes CDR1 SGHAT and CDR2 FQNNGV. The CDR3 has 16 amino acids. V was pared by 4 bases and J by 4 bases, with 12 bases of the junction left unmatched. CDR3 nucleotide sequence: TGTGCCAGCAGCTCATACGCCGACAGGGCACCCTATGGCTACACCTTC. Residues: CASSSYADRAPYGYTF.

The chain links TRBV19 to TRBJ2-5; perhaps TRBD2 as D (5 bases). Germline V gene data show CDR1 as LNHDA and CDR2 as SQIVND (reference sequence). The CDR3 loop spans 15 amino acids. The ends were cut back, 5 bases at V and 0 bases at J, with 13 bases in the middle. The CDR3 here is CASSFGLLYQETQYF. The CDR3 DNA reads as TGTGCCAGTAGTTTCGGACTGCTGTACCAAGAGACCCAGTACTTC.

V usage is TRBV10-1 and J usage is TRBJ2-1; tentatively, D is TRBD2 (6 bases). The CDR3 covers 14 residues. The germline V and J ends were trimmed by 2 bases and 3 bases, with 8 bases remaining between them. The germline V gene has CDR1 WNHNN and CDR2 SYGVQD (reference sequence). CDR3 in DNA: TGCGCCAGCAGTGAGAGGACTAACTACAATGAGCAGTTCTTC. Translation: CASSERTNYNEQFF.

The chain carries TRBV18 and TRBJ2-7; 11 bases line up with TRBD1. Losses at the gene ends were 4 bases for V and 5 bases for J; bases not matched to a gene: 1. Looked up from germline, CDR1 is KGHSH and CDR2 is LQKENI. CDR3 length equals 13 residues. In DNA, the CDR3 is TGTGCCAGCTCACTGGGACAGGGGGACGAGCAGTACGTC. This sequence encodes CASSLGQGDEQYV.

This clone was picked up a small number of times. This chain uses TRBV24-1 with TRBJ2-1, with 8 bases fitting TRBD2. The CDR3 runs to 16 residues. After removal of 2 bases from V and 5 bases from J, the junction contained 7 bases not matched to a gene. Per the germline V gene, CDR1 is KGHDR and CDR2 is SFDVKD. The CDR3 reads CATSDYPGGVNNEQFF. The CDR3 nucleotides are TGTGCCACCAGTGATTACCCCGGGGGGGTCAACAATGAGCAGTTCTTC.

V usage is TRBV19 and J usage is TRBJ1-5, with D unresolved. V shed 2 bases and J shed 0 bases, with 20 bases lying between them. Germline loops: CDR1 LNHDA, CDR2 SQIVND (reference sequence). This CDR3 is built from 19 residues. CDR3 sequence (DNA): TGTGCCAGTAGTATACGGCGAGGAGGGCCTGCTTATAGCAATCAGCCCCAGCATTTT. As protein: CASSIRRGGPAYSNQPQHF.

This chain joins TRBV2 and TRBJ1-1; tentative D call: TRBD1 (6 bases). In germline, CDR1 is SNHLY, CDR2 FYNNEI. There are 13 residues in the CDR3. V lost 6 bases and J lost 4, with 12 bases in between. CDR3 bases: TGTGCCAGCAGGTACAGGGAGTCCACTGAAGCTTTCTTT. Protein: CASRYRESTEAFF.

This clone was observed a few times. This chain joins TRBV30 and TRBJ1-4; a possible D gene is TRBD1 (6 bases). The CDR3 is 14 residues long. Trimming left V 0 bases short and J 8 bases short, with 13 bases between. Looked up from germline, CDR1 is GTSNPN and CDR2 is SVGIG (reference sequence). CDR3 sequence: CAWSVKGQGEKLFF. In DNA form, the CDR3 reads TGTGCCTGGAGTGTAAAGGGGCAGGGGGAAAAACTGTTTTTT.

CDR3 protein: CACPTGTGNEKLFF. In DNA, the CDR3 is TGTGCCTGCCCCACCGGGACAGGAAACGAAAAACTGTTTTTT. V and J are TRBV30 and TRBJ1-4; 8 bases line up with TRBD1. Germline assignment: CDR1 GTSNPN and CDR2 SVGIG (reference sequence). The CDR3 has 14 residues. V shed 6 bases and J 8 bases; nucleotides not matched to a gene: 11.

This clone was seen a single time. The chain combines TRBV29-1 with TRBJ1-1; D is undetermined. CDR3 length: 11 residues. V lost 5 bases to trimming and J lost 4 bases, with 8 bases between them. Per the germline V gene, CDR1 is SQVTM and CDR2 is ANQGSEA. The CDR3 nucleotides are TGCAGCGTTCTGGGGAGCACTGAAGCTTTCTTT. It specifies CSVLGSTEAFF.